The 2 T cell receptor beta chains reported below all come from one sample, sequenced in a study of T cell responses to AZD1222 COVID-19 vaccine. The data were produced by immunoSEQ multiplex PCR, yet TCRdb's version contains in-frame clones alone and is incomplete. The top ten clones hold less than 1.3% of a sample with approximately 170,000 clones, 92% of them seen once. This material consisted of peripheral blood, taken 28 days after the second AZD1222 dose. The receptors here all came from an adult who received the AZD1222 COVID-19 vaccine.

This clone was observed a single time. This chain joins TRBV9 and TRBJ2-7; D uncertain. V was trimmed by 3 bases and J by 3 bases, leaving 10 bases between them. Germline V gene lookup returns CDR1 SGDLS and CDR2 YYNGEE. The CDR3 runs to 13 residues. CDR3 sequence reads: CASSGASYYEQYF. The CDR3 DNA sequence: TGTGCCAGCAGCGGGGCCAGCTACTACGAGCAGTACTTC.

The chain links TRBV5-1 to TRBJ2-2; D possibly matches TRBD1 or TRBD2 (5 bases each). CDR3 length: 13 amino acids. Germline V gene sequence: CDR1 SGHRS, CDR2 YFSETQ. With 4 bases removed from V and 6 bases from J, the gap between germline ends came to 10 bases. The CDR3 sequence is CASSGRESGELFF. The CDR3 coding sequence is TGCGCCAGCAGCGGCAGGGAGTCCGGGGAGCTGTTTTTT.